The T cell receptor beta chain described here comes from a study of blood T cells in healthy people across ages. The CDR3 contains 16 residues. Germline V gene lookup returns CDR1 MDHEN and CDR2 SYDVKM. For the second PCR, which ran for about 7 to 11 cycles, a sample-barcoded 5' primer and a J-beta primer mix were used. TCRdb processed the 5' RACE reads anew with MiXCR; each CDR3 protein has one entry. The sample yields around 850,000 distinct CDR3 sequences, 36% seen once. Study-wide results and caveats: The study found more naive CD4+ cells and higher diversity in long-lived than aged donors.

This clonotype has only a few counts. No antigen is known for it. Germline is not matched at one junction end, which may reflect a read error. Sequences were obtained from blood. The chain employs TRBV28 and TRBJ1-1, with a possible D match to TRBD1 (5 bases). The sequence was obtained from a man in his late teens or twenties in good health. This CDR3 reads CASSSYGRVDNTEVFF. The DNA for the CDR3 is TGTGCCAGCAGTTCGTACGGCAGGGTTGACAACACTGAAGTTTTCTTT.